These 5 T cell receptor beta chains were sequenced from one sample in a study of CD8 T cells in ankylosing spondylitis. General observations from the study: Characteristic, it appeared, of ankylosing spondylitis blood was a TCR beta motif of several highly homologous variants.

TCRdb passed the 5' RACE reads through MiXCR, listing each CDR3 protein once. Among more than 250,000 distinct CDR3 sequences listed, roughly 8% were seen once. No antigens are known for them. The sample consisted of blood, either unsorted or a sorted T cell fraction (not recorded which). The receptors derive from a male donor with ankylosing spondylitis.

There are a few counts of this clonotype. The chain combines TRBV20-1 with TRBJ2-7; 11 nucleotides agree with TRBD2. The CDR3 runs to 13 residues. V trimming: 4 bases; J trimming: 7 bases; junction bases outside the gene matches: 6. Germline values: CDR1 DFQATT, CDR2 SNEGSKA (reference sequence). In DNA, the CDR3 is TGCAGTGCTATTAGCGGGAGGGCGGAAGAGCAGTACTTC. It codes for CSAISGRAEEQYF.

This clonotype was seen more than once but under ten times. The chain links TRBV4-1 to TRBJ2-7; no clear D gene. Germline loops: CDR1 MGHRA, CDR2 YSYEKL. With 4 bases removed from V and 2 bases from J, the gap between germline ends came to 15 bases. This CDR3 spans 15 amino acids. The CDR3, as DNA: TGCGCCAGCAGCCGGACGGACGGACCTCCCTACGAGCAGTACTTC. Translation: CASSRTDGPPYEQYF.

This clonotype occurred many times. As DNA, the CDR3 is TGCGCCAGCAGCCAATCGGGACACCCGGACTACGAGCAGTACTTC. Translated: CASSQSGHPDYEQYF. The chain is built from TRBV4-1 and TRBJ2-7; a possible D gene is TRBD1 (6 bases). The CDR3 is 15 amino acids. Trimming took off 2 bases at V and 3 bases at J, with 14 bases between the two ends. Looked up from germline, CDR1 is MGHRA and CDR2 is YSYEKL.

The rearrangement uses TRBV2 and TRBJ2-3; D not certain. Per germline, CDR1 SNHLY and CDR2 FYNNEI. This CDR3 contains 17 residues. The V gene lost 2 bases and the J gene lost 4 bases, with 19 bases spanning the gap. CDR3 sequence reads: CASSEWFGGLGADTQYF. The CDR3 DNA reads TGTGCCAGCAGTGAATGGTTTGGCGGCCTTGGCGCAGATACGCAGTATTTT.

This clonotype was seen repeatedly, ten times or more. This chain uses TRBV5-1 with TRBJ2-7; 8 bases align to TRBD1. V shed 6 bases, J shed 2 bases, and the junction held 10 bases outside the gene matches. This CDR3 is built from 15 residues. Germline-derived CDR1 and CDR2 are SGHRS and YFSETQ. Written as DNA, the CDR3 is TGCGCCAGCAACCCCCGAATCAGGGGGCCCTACGAGCAGTACTTC. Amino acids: CASNPRIRGPYEQYF.